The clone carrying this TCR beta chain was counted ten times or more. This specimen comes from a study of T cell repertoires in cytomegalovirus infection. There are 15 residues in the CDR3. The V end was cut by 1 base, the J end by 2 bases, with 12 bases between. CDR1 is SGHTA, CDR2 FQGNSA, per germline. TCRdb reanalysed the reads using MiXCR and keeps one entry per CDR3 protein. Among 55,000 to 85,000 distinct CDR3 sequences listed, more than 3% were seen once. The origin of this receptor is a human donor in good health (CMV status not recorded). Some clones in this sample may be carry-over from other donors' samples. Sequenced material: PBMCs. This sequence joins TRBV7-2 and TRBJ2-7, with D possibly TRBD2 on 6 matching bases. The CDR3 here is CASSLGPGDAYEQYF. In DNA, the CDR3 is TGTGCCAGCAGCTTAGGGCCGGGAGACGCCTACGAGCAGTACTTC.